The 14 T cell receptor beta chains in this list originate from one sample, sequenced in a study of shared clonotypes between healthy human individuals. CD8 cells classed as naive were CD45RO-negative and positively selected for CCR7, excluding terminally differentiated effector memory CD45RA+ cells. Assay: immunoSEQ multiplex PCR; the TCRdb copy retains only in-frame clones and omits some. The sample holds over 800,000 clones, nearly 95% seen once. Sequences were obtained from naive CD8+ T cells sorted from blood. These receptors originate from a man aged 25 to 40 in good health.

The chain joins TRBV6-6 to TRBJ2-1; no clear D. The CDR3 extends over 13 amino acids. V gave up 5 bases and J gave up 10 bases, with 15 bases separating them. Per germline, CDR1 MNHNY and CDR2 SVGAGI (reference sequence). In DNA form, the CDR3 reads TGTGCCAGCAGTCCAGACCGTTTGGCGGAGCAGTTCTTC. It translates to CASSPDRLAEQFF.

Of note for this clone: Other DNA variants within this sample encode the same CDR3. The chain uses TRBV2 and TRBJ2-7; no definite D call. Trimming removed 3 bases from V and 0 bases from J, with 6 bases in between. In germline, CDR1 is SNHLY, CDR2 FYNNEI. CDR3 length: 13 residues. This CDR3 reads CASSDGSSYEQYF. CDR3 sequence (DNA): TGTGCCAGCAGTGATGGATCCTCCTACGAGCAGTACTTC.

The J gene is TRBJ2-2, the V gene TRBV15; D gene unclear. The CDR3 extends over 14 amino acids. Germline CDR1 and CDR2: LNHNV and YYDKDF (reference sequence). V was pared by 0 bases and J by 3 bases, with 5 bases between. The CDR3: CATSRDRYTGELFF. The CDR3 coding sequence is TGTGCCACCAGCAGAGACCGGTACACCGGGGAGCTGTTTTTT.

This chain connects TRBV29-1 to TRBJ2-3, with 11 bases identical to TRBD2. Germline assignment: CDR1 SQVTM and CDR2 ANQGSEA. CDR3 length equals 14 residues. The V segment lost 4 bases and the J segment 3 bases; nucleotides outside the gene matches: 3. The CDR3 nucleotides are TGCAGCGTTGCAATAGCGGGAGGGACAGATACGCAGTATTTT. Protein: CSVAIAGGTDTQYF.

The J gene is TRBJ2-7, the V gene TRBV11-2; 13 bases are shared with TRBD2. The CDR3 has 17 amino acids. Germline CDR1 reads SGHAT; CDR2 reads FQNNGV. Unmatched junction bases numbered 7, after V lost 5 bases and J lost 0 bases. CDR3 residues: CASSPGTSGVSSYEQYF. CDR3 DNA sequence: TGTGCCAGCAGCCCGGGGACTAGCGGGGTTAGCTCCTACGAGCAGTACTTC. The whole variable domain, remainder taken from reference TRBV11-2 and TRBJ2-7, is EAGVAQSPRYKIIEKRQSVAFWCNPISGHATLYWYQQILGQGPKLLIQFQNNGVVDDSQLPKDRFSAERLKGVDSTLKIQPAKLEDSAVYLCASSPGTSGVSSYEQYFGPGTRLTVT.

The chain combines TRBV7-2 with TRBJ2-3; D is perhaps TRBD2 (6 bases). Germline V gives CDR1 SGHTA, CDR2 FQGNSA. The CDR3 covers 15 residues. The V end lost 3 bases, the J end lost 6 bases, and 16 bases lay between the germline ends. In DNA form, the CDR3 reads TGTGCCAGCAGCTTGTTTGCGGGAAAGTCGGATACGCAGTATTTT. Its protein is CASSLFAGKSDTQYF.

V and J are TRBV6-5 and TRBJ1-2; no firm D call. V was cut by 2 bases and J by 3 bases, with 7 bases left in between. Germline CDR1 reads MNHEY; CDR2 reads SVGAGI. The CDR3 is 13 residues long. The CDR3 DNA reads TGTGCCAGCAGTTACACTGGGGACTATGGCTACACCTTC. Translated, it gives CASSYTGDYGYTF.

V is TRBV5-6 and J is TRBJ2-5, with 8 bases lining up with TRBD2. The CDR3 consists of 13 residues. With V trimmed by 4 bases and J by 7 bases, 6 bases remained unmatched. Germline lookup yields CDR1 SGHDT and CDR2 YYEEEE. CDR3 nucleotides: TGTGCCAGCAGCACAGCGGGAGCTTGGACCCAGTACTTC. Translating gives CASSTAGAWTQYF.

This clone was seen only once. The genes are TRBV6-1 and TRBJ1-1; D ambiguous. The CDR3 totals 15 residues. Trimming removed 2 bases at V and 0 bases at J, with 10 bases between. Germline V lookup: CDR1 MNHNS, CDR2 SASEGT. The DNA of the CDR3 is TGTGCCAGCAGTGAAACGGAGGGTCTGAACACTGAAGCTTTCTTT. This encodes CASSETEGLNTEAFF.

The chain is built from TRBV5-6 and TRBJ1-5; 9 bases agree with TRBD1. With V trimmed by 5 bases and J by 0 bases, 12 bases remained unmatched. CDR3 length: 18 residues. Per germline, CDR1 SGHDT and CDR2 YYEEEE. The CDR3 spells CASSWTQGALNSNQPQHF. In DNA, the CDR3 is TGTGCCAGCAGTTGGACACAGGGGGCTCTAAATAGCAATCAGCCCCAGCATTTT.

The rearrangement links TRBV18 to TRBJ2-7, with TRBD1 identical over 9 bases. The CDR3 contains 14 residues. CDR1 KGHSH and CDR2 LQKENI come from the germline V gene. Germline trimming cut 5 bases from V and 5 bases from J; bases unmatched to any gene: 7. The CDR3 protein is CASSSTGGVDEQYF. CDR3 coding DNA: TGTGCCAGCTCATCGACAGGGGGTGTCGACGAGCAGTACTTC.

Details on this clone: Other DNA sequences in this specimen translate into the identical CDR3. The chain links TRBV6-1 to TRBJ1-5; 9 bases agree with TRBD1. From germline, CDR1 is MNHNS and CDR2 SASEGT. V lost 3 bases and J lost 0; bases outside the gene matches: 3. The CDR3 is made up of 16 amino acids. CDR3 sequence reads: CASSEGTGYSNQPQHF. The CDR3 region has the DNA TGTGCCAGCAGTGAGGGGACAGGGTATAGCAATCAGCCCCAGCATTTT.

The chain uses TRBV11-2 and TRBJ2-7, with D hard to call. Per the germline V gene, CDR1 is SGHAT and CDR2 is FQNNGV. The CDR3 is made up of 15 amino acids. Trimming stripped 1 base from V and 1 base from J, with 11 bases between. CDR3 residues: CASSLVVAGSYEQYF. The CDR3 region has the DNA TGTGCCAGCAGCTTAGTGGTCGCAGGATCCTACGAGCAGTACTTC. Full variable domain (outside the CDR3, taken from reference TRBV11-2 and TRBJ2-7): EAGVAQSPRYKIIEKRQSVAFWCNPISGHATLYWYQQILGQGPKLLIQFQNNGVVDDSQLPKDRFSAERLKGVDSTLKIQPAKLEDSAVYLCASSLVVAGSYEQYFGPGTRLTVT.

In nucleotides, the CDR3 is TGCGCCAGCAGCTCCCCCCGGGAGCGGGAGATATATGAGCAGTTCTTC. Encoded protein: CASSSPREREIYEQFF. The chain joins TRBV5-1 to TRBJ2-1; 8 nucleotides align to TRBD2. The germline V gene has CDR1 SGHRS and CDR2 YFSETQ. The CDR3 covers 16 residues. Germline trimming cut 3 bases from V and 8 bases from J; bases unmatched to any gene: 13.